These 28 T cell receptor beta chains originate from one sample sequenced in a study of T cell repertoires in cytomegalovirus infection. TCRdb analysed the reads with MiXCR anew, one entry per CDR3 protein. There are around 740,000 distinct CDR3 sequences in the sample; 35% to 40% occur only once, and more than 2.5% lies in the top ten. The sequencing sample was made of PBMCs. These receptors were taken from a human donor in good health (CMV status not recorded). Some clones in this sample may be carry-over from other donors' samples.

The chain combines TRBV20-1 with TRBJ1-1, with 11 positions matching TRBD1. The germline V gene has CDR1 DFQATT and CDR2 SNEGSKA (reference sequence). J lost 2 bases, V lost 7 bases, and 6 bases had no gene match. This CDR3 has 14 amino acids. The chain's CDR3 is CSVGQGGPNTEAFF. CDR3 sequence (DNA): TGCAGTGTGGGACAGGGGGGCCCCAACACTGAAGCTTTCTTT.

V and J are TRBV19 and TRBJ2-7; 7 positions match TRBD1. The trim removed 3 bases at V and 7 bases at J, leaving 6 bases unmatched. CDR3 length: 13 amino acids. Germline values: CDR1 LNHDA, CDR2 SQIVND (reference sequence). The CDR3 protein is CASSINRGREQYF. The DNA of the CDR3 is TGTGCCAGTAGTATTAACAGGGGCAGGGAGCAGTACTTC.

Worth noting for this clonotype: It is likely a read error, because the conserved phenylalanine at the end of the CDR3 is missing. V gene TRBV5-6 combines with J gene TRBJ2-7, with 11 bases lining up with TRBD2. The CDR3 sequence is 16 residues long. Per the germline V gene, CDR1 is SGHDT and CDR2 is YYEEEE. The V segment lost 4 bases and the J segment 3 bases; nucleotides outside the gene matches: 9. The CDR3 loop reads CASSPAGTSGFYEQYL. The CDR3 DNA reads TGTGCCAGCAGCCCCGCCGGGACTAGCGGTTTCTACGAGCAGTACTTA.

V and J are TRBV6-6 and TRBJ2-1; 10 bases are shared with TRBD2. Looked up from germline, CDR1 is MNHNY and CDR2 is SVGAGI (reference sequence). Trimming removed 5 bases from V and 7 bases from J; junction bases left unmatched: 11. The CDR3 runs to 16 residues. CDR3: CASSGPSSGSRNEQFF. In DNA form, the CDR3 reads TGTGCCAGCAGTGGACCCTCTAGCGGGAGTAGGAATGAGCAGTTCTTC.

Notes on this clonotype: One end of the junction varies from germline; a read error may be responsible. The rearrangement joins TRBV7-9 to TRBJ1-1; 7 nucleotides match TRBD1. CDR1 is SEHNR, CDR2 FQNEAQ, per germline (reference sequence). This CDR3 contains 14 residues. The CDR3 spells CASILDDRAAEAFF. In DNA form, the CDR3 reads TGTGCCAGCATCTTAGACGACAGGGCAGCTGAAGCTTTCTTT.

The chain employs TRBV7-3 and TRBJ2-3, with 7 nucleotides matching TRBD2. This CDR3 comprises 15 residues. The V gene's germline CDR1 is SGHTA and CDR2 FQGTGA. V was pared by 4 bases and J by 4 bases, with 8 bases of the junction left unmatched. In DNA, the CDR3 is TGTGCCAGCAGCTCAGGCTGGGGGGGGGCAGATACGCAGTATTTT. This codes for CASSSGWGGADTQYF.

In its sample, this clonotype was seen a few times. This chain's CDR3 is CSARDGREGYTF. As DNA, the CDR3 is TGCAGTGCTAGAGATGGCAGGGAAGGCTACACCTTC. V gene TRBV20-1 combines with J gene TRBJ1-2, with a tentative D call TRBD1 (5 bases). The V end was cut by 0 bases, the J end by 8 bases, with 10 bases between. The germline CDR1 and CDR2 sequences are DFQATT and SNEGSKA (reference sequence). The CDR3 has 12 residues.

This clonotype has only a few counts. CDR3 amino acids: CASTPRLSSYNEQFF. The DNA of the CDR3 is TGTGCCAGCACCCCTAGGCTTAGCTCCTACAATGAGCAGTTCTTC. The J gene is TRBJ2-1, the V gene TRBV11-2; unclear D gene. Germline V CDR1 and CDR2: SGHAT, FQNNGV. CDR3 length equals 15 residues. V was shortened by 7 bases and J by 0 bases, with 13 bases between the two germline ends.

In DNA, the CDR3 is TGTGCCAGCAGTTTGTTGGCTGTGGGGTCCTATAATTCACCCCTCCACTTT. Translating gives CASSLLAVGSYNSPLHF. V and J are TRBV28 and TRBJ1-6; D is unclear. V shed 3 bases and J shed 1 base, with 13 bases lying between them. This CDR3 has 17 residues. The germline CDR1 and CDR2 sequences are MDHEN and SYDVKM.

The gene calls are TRBV30 and TRBJ1-2, with D maybe TRBD1 (6 bases). Trimming took off 0 bases at V and 7 bases at J, with 15 bases between the two ends. The CDR3 covers 14 residues. The germline gives CDR1 GTSNPN, CDR2 SVGIG (reference sequence). The CDR3 DNA reads as TGTGCCTGGAGTGTACTCATGGGGGCCGCTGGCTACACCTTC. Its protein is CAWSVLMGAAGYTF.

The chain joins TRBV18 to TRBJ2-3; 9 positions match TRBD2. V gave up 3 bases and J gave up 5 bases; unmatched junction bases: 9. The CDR3 runs 16 residues. Germline V gene data show CDR1 as KGHSH and CDR2 as LQKENI. CDR3 sequence: CASSPGTSSVVDTQYF. Written as DNA, the CDR3 is TGTGCCAGCTCACCTGGGACTAGCTCCGTGGTAGATACGCAGTATTTT.

J is TRBJ2-5 and V is TRBV12-3 or TRBV12-4; 8 bases are a match to TRBD1. The CDR3 has 14 residues. Trimming at V came to 6 bases and at J to 5 bases, leaving 8 bases not matched to a gene. The CDR3, as DNA: TGTGCCAGCAGCATAGGACAGGGTCCGGAGACCCAGTACTTC. Its translation is CASSIGQGPETQYF.

The chain combines TRBV10-3 with TRBJ2-7; 10 bases line up with TRBD2. This CDR3 region has 14 residues. V dropped 6 bases and J dropped 2; count of bases not matched to a gene: 4. Germline V gives CDR1 ENHRY, CDR2 SYGVKD. The CDR3 DNA sequence: TGTGCCATCAGGGTAGCGGGAGGCCCCTACGAGCAGTACTTC. Protein product: CAIRVAGGPYEQYF.

The chain links TRBV5-4 to TRBJ1-1; 8 nucleotides line up with TRBD1. The CDR3 contains 14 residues. Germline CDR1 is SGHNT and CDR2 is YYREEE (reference sequence). Losses at the gene ends were 5 bases for V and 4 bases for J; bases not matched to a gene: 7. CDR3 bases: TGTGCCAGCAGTAGAGACAGGGGAGCCACTGAAGCTTTCTTT. Protein sequence: CASSRDRGATEAFF.

In this sample, this clonotype turned up a few times. The J gene is TRBJ1-6, the V gene TRBV12-3 or TRBV12-4, with 9 bases fitting TRBD1. Losses at the gene ends were 1 base for V and 6 bases for J; bases not matched to a gene: 4. The CDR3 totals 16 residues. CDR3 sequence: CASSLGQGDANSPLHF. The CDR3 region has the DNA TGTGCCAGCAGTTTAGGACAGGGGGACGCTAATTCACCCCTCCACTTT.

The chain combines TRBV11-2 with TRBJ1-6; D remains unclear. The length of the CDR3 is 17 residues. Germline V gene data show CDR1 as SGHAT and CDR2 as FQNNGV. Trimming left V 0 bases short and J 3 bases short, with 12 bases between. The CDR3 sequence: CASSLDGENGYNSPLHF. Here the CDR3 DNA reads TGTGCCAGCAGCTTAGACGGGGAAAATGGCTATAATTCACCCCTCCACTTT.

Points on this clonotype: This clone may be a read error of a much larger clone one base away. V and J are TRBV28 and TRBJ2-3; weak D call: TRBD1 (6 bases). The CDR3 extends over 16 amino acids. Trimming cost V 3 bases and J 1 base, with 14 bases left between them. Germline V gene sequence: CDR1 MDHEN, CDR2 SYDVKM. CDR3 amino acids: CASSFYTDSRTDTQYF. CDR3 DNA sequence: TGTGCCAGCAGTTTCTATACGGACAGCCGCACAGATACGCAGTATTTT.

This clonotype was seen a handful of times. The chain is built from TRBV30 and TRBJ1-5; 9 positions match TRBD1. Germline V gene sequence: CDR1 GTSNPN, CDR2 SVGIG (reference sequence). The V gene end was trimmed by 3 bases and the J gene end by 5 bases; junction bases not matched to a gene: 2. The CDR3 length is 13 residues. The CDR3 region is CAWSGDRDQPQHF. The CDR3 coding sequence is TGTGCCTGGAGCGGGGACAGGGATCAGCCCCAGCATTTT.

The chain recombines TRBV7-8 with TRBJ1-2; D gene uncertain. This CDR3 comprises 15 residues. The germline V gene has CDR1 SGHVS and CDR2 FQNEAQ. Trimming shortened V by 3 bases and J by 0 bases, and 11 bases separated the two germline ends. DNA of the CDR3: TGTGCCAGCAGCTTCGCATGGGCCGCTAACTATGGCTACACCTTC. It yields the protein CASSFAWAANYGYTF.

The CDR3, as DNA: TGTGCCAGCAGTTATACTAGCGGGGGGGGATCAGATACGCAGTATTTT. It codes for CASSYTSGGGSDTQYF. The chain joins TRBV6-2 or TRBV6-3 to TRBJ2-3, with 13 bases identical to TRBD2. V shed 3 bases, J shed 4 bases, and the junction held 4 bases outside the gene matches. Germline lookup yields CDR1 MNHEY and CDR2 SVGEGT. The CDR3 totals 16 residues.

Points on this clonotype: The junction differs from germline at one of its ends, possibly a read error. The chain employs TRBV4-1 and TRBJ2-2, with TRBD2 matching 13 bases. Looked up from germline, CDR1 is MGHRA and CDR2 is YSYEKL. The CDR3 consists of 18 residues. CDR3 coding DNA: TGCGCCAGCAGCAAAGATCAGACTAGCGGGAGGTTCATCGGGGAGCTGTTTTTT. Protein sequence: CASSKDQTSGRFIGELFF.

This clonotype was recorded a few times. The chain recombines TRBV19 with TRBJ1-5; D unclear. There are 16 residues in the CDR3. V gave up 1 base and J gave up 2 bases, with 12 bases separating them. Looked up from germline, CDR1 is LNHDA and CDR2 is SQIVND (reference sequence). This CDR3 reads CASSIAGSWGNQPQHF. In nucleotides, the CDR3 is TGTGCCAGTAGTATAGCCGGGAGTTGGGGCAATCAGCCCCAGCATTTT. Full variable domain (remainder filled in from reference TRBV19 and TRBJ1-5): DGGITQSPKYLFRKEGQNVTLSCEQNLNHDAMYWYRQDPGQGLRLIYYSQIVNDFQKGDIAEGYSVSREKKESFPLTVTSAQKNPTAFYLCASSIAGSWGNQPQHFGDGTRLSIL.

This clonotype was detected only a few times. The V gene is TRBV28, the J gene TRBJ1-1, with TRBD1 as a possible D gene (6 bases). The germline V gene encodes CDR1 MDHEN and CDR2 SYDVKM. The CDR3 covers 15 residues. Trimming removed 3 bases from V and 0 bases from J, with 11 bases in between. CDR3 nucleotide sequence: TGTGCCAGCAGTTTGGCCCAGGGGATGAACACTGAAGCTTTCTTT. This gives the protein CASSLAQGMNTEAFF.

Ten or more counts support this clonotype. The chain has TRBV11-1 and TRBJ2-5, with TRBD2 matching 7 bases. Unmatched junction bases numbered 6, after V lost 0 bases and J lost 2 bases. The germline V gene encodes CDR1 SGHAT and CDR2 FQDESV (reference sequence). There are 16 residues in the CDR3. CDR3 sequence (DNA): TGTGCCAGCAGCTTAGCGTCGGGAGGCAGACAAGAGACCCAGTACTTC. Amino acid sequence: CASSLASGGRQETQYF.

This clonotype was found once. The chain's CDR3 is CASSFRVNTGELFF. The CDR3 DNA reads as TGCGCCAGCAGCTTTCGCGTGAACACCGGGGAGCTGTTTTTT. The chain recombines TRBV5-1 with TRBJ2-2; D is unclear. CDR1 is SGHRS, CDR2 YFSETQ, per germline. This CDR3 comprises 14 residues. V gave up 2 bases and J gave up 1 base, with 6 bases separating them.

The gene calls are TRBV27 and TRBJ1-1; 9 bases line up with TRBD1. V lost 6 bases and J lost 10; bases outside the gene matches: 9. Germline V CDR1 and CDR2: MNHEY, SMNVEV (reference sequence). This CDR3 is 13 amino acids long. Written as DNA, the CDR3 is TGTGCCAGCAGAACGACAGGGGGTCTTGGAGCTTTCTTT. As protein: CASRTTGGLGAFF.

The chain couples TRBV29-1 to TRBJ1-2; 9 bases match TRBD1. Germline values: CDR1 SQVTM, CDR2 ANQGSEA. V gave up 6 bases and J gave up 4 bases; unmatched junction bases: 12. The CDR3 consists of 15 residues. The CDR3 reads CSVAQPGQGVYGYTF. The DNA for the CDR3 is TGCAGCGTGGCCCAACCGGGACAGGGAGTCTATGGCTACACCTTC.

This clonotype has just a few counts. The rearrangement uses TRBV6-1 and TRBJ1-2; D unresolved. Germline CDR1 MNHNS, CDR2 SASEGT. Trimming cost V 0 bases and J 5 bases, with 13 bases left between them. The CDR3 sequence is 15 residues long. The CDR3 DNA reads TGTGCCAGCAGTGAAGCTTCGGACGGGAGGTATGGCTACACCTTC. It is translated as CASSEASDGRYGYTF.